This TCR beta chain was captured in a study of tumor-infiltrating lymphocytes in oesophageal squamous cell carcinoma. TCRdb analysed the PCR reads with MiXCR anew, one entry per CDR3 protein. Of approximately 12,000 distinct CDR3 sequences detected, 57% appear once; the ten largest clones hold about a third. Germline assignment: CDR1 SGHTA and CDR2 FQGNSA. The CDR3 has 14 amino acids. This clonotype was observed a few times. Sequences were obtained from esophageal tumor tissue. The chain employs TRBV7-2 and TRBJ2-1; the match to TRBD2 covers 7 bases. The DNA matches TRBJ2-7 better at its end, which makes the J call doubtful. The origin of this receptor is a male donor with esophageal squamous cell carcinoma. The CDR3 nucleotides are TGTGCCAGCAGCCCCCGCGGGGGAATGAATGAGCAGTACTTC. This codes for CASSPRGGMNEQYF.